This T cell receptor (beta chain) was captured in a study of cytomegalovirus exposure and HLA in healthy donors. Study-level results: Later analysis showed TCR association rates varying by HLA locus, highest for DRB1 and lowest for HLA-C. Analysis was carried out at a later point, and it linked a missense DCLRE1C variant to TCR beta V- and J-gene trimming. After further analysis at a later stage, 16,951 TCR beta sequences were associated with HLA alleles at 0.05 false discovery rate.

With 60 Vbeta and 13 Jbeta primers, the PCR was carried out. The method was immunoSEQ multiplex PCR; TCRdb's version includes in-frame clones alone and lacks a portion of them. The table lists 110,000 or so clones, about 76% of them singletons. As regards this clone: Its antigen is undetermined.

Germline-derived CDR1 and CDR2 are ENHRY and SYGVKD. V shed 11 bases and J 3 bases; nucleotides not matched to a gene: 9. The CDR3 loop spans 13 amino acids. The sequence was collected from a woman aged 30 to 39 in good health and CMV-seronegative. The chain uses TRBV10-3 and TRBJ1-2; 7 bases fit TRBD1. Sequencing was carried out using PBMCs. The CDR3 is CAVRLTGDYGYTF. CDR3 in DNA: TGTGCCGTACGACTTACAGGGGACTATGGCTACACCTTC.